The 3 T cell receptor beta chains given below trace back to one sample, sequenced in a study of identical twins. TCRdb passed the 5' RACE reads through MiXCR, listing each CDR3 protein once. The data hold hundreds of thousands of distinct CDR3 sequences, with roughly a quarter observed a single time. The data were also submitted as part of a second study, on T cells expressing NK-cell markers.

The sequencing input was CD4+ T cells sorted from blood. Every receptor here comes from a woman aged 18 to 35 in good health.

The chain uses TRBV6-5 and TRBJ2-1, with unresolved D. CDR3 length: 14 residues. Germline CDR1 MNHEY, CDR2 SVGAGI. The V end was cut by 5 bases, the J end by 5 bases, with 13 bases between. The CDR3 sequence: CASSLDPVDNEQFF. Here the CDR3 DNA reads TGTGCCAGCAGTCTCGACCCGGTTGACAATGAGCAGTTCTTC.

The genes are TRBV20-1 and TRBJ2-1; tentatively, D is TRBD1 (5 bases). There are 12 residues in the CDR3. The germline V gene has CDR1 DFQATT and CDR2 SNEGSKA (reference sequence). Trimming took off 3 bases at V and 8 bases at J, with 11 bases between the two ends. CDR3 region: CSASVRVDEQFF. As DNA, the CDR3 is TGCAGTGCTAGTGTCAGGGTCGATGAGCAGTTCTTC.

This clonotype has a handful of counts. This rearrangement joins TRBV6-5 to TRBJ1-1; TRBD1 matches 8 bases. Unmatched junction bases numbered 5, after V lost 0 bases and J lost 5 bases. Germline loops: CDR1 MNHEY, CDR2 SVGAGI. The CDR3 totals 15 residues. DNA of the CDR3: TGTGCCAGCAGTTACTCCTTGACAGGGGCGACTGAAGCTTTCTTT. Its translation is CASSYSLTGATEAFF.